A single TCR beta chain is shown here with its context. Its antigen is undetermined. The data belong to a study of beta chain features in type 1 diabetes. From germline, CDR1 is LNHNV and CDR2 YYDKDF (reference sequence). Trimming removed 3 bases from V and 0 bases from J; junction bases left unmatched: 6. The CDR3 length is 16 residues. Study-wide results and limits: In all four CD4+ subsets, TCRB CDR3 length was significantly, moderately reduced in type 1 diabetes. Insertions at VDJ junctions were less frequent in type 1 diabetes patients. These patients also deleted more nucleotides at the same junctions. Cells with high TCR expression could be over-represented by cDNA sequencing.

Isolated RNA was reverse transcribed in full, so expressed TCRB transcripts were sequenced. Using immunoSEQ multiplex PCR, the repertoire was profiled, and TCRdb retains in-frame clones only, with some absent. The table shows some 290,000 clones, with approximately 25% occurring only once. The genes are TRBV15 and TRBJ1-2; 8 bases are shared with TRBD1. Sequencing was done on a sample of naive CD4+ T cells from blood. The sequence came from a woman aged 25 to 39 with type 1 diabetes. CDR3 loop: CATSRVQGAPNYGYTF. The CDR3 DNA reads TGTGCCACCAGCAGGGTCCAGGGGGCGCCTAACTATGGCTACACCTTC.